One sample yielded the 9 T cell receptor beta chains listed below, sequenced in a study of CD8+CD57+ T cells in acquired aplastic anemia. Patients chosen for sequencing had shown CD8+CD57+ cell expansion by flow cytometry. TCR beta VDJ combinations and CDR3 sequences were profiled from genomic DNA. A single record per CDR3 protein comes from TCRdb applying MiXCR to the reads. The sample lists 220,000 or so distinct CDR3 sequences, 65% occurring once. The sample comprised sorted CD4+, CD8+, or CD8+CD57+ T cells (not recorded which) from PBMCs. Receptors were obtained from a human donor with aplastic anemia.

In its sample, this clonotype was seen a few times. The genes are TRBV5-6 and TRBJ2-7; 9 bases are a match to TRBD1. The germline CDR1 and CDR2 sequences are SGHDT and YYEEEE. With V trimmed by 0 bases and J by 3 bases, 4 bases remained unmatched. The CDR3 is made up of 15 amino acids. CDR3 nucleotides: TGTGCCAGCAGCTTGGTGGGACAGGGAGTCTACGAGCAGTACTTC. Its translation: CASSLVGQGVYEQYF.

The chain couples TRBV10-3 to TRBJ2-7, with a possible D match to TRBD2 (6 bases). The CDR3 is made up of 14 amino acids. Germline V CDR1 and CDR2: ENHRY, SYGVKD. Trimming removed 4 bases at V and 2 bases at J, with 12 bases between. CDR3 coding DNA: TGTGCCATCAGTGCAACGGAGGGCCCCTACGAGCAGTACTTC. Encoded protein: CAISATEGPYEQYF.

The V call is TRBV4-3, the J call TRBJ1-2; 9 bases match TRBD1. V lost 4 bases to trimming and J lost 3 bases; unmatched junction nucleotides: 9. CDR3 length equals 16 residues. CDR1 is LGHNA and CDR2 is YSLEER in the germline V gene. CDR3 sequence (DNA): TGCGCCAGCAGCCCAGAAGGACAGGGGAGAGACTATGGCTACACCTTC. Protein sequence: CASSPEGQGRDYGYTF.

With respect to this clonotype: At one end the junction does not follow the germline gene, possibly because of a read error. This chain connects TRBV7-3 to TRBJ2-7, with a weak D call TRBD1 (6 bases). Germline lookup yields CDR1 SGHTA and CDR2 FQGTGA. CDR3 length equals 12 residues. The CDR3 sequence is CASSQDKDSQYF. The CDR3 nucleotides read TGCGCCAGCAGCCAAGACAAGGACAGTCAGTACTTC.

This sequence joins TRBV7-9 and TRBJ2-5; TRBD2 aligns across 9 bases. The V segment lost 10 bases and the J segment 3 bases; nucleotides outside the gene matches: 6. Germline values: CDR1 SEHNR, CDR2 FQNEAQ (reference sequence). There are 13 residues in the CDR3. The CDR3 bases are TGTGCCACCTCGACTAGCGGAAAAGAGACCCAGTACTTC. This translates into CATSTSGKETQYF. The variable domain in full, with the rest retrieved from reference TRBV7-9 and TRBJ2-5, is DTGVSQNPRHKITKRGQNVTFRCDPISEHNRLYWYRQTLGQGPEFLTYFQNEAQLEKSRLLSDRFSAERPKGSFSTLEIQRTEQGDSAMYLCATSTSGKETQYFGPGTRLLVL.

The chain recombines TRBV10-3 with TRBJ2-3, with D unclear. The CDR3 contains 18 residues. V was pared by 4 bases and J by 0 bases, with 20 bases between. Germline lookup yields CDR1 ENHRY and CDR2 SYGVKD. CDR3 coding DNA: TGTGCCATCAGTGGCGGAACACCGCAGAACCCTAGCACAGATACGCAGTATTTT. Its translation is CAISGGTPQNPSTDTQYF.

In nucleotides, the CDR3 is TGCAGTGCCACGGGACTAGCGGGAGGTGAGCAGTACTTC. Amino acids: CSATGLAGGEQYF. This chain joins TRBV20-1 and TRBJ2-7; 15 bases line up with TRBD2. The CDR3 runs 13 residues. Germline assignment: CDR1 DFQATT and CDR2 SNEGSKA (reference sequence). The ends lost 6 bases at V and 7 bases at J; junction bases unmatched: 4.

The CDR3 nucleotides read TGCGCCAGCAGCTCCTGGGACAGGAAGGGTCATGGCTACACCTTC. Translation gives CASSSWDRKGHGYTF. The chain is built from TRBV5-1 and TRBJ1-2; the match to TRBD1 covers 8 bases. CDR3 length equals 15 residues. V was clipped by 3 bases and J by 6 bases; unmatched bases: 10. Germline-derived CDR1 and CDR2 are SGHRS and YFSETQ.

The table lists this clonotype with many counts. Written as DNA, the CDR3 is TGTGCCAGCTTTCGGGGAAAGTCGACCTATAATTCACCCCTCCACTTT. Residues: CASFRGKSTYNSPLHF. This chain joins TRBV2 and TRBJ1-6; D is uncertain. CDR1 is SNHLY and CDR2 is FYNNEI in the germline V gene. The CDR3 spans 16 residues. Trimming pared 8 bases from V and 2 bases from J, leaving 16 bases between.